This T cell receptor (beta chain) emerged from a study of blood T cell repertoires in COVID-19. V was pared by 6 bases and J by 1 base, with 18 bases between. Germline assignment: CDR1 LNHDA and CDR2 SQIVND (reference sequence). CDR3 length: 16 amino acids. This clone was observed a few times. Clones were sequenced by immunoSEQ multiplex PCR, and TCRdb holds only the in-frame ones, with some missing. The table has some 390,000 clones, more than 85% seen once. The V gene is TRBV19, the J gene TRBJ2-5, with a weak D call TRBD2 (6 bases). The source is a human donor in a cohort sampled during active COVID-19. The sequencing input was peripheral blood. The CDR3 spells CASSAWGVKTQETQYF. CDR3 sequence (DNA): TGTGCCAGTAGCGCCTGGGGGGTGAAGACCCAAGAGACCCAGTACTTC. The full variable domain, rest sourced from reference TRBV19 and TRBJ2-5, is DGGITQSPKYLFRKEGQNVTLSCEQNLNHDAMYWYRQDPGQGLRLIYYSQIVNDFQKGDIAEGYSVSREKKESFPLTVTSAQKNPTAFYLCASSAWGVKTQETQYFGPGTRLLVL.